The clone carrying this T cell receptor (beta chain) was recorded once. Its antigen is undetermined. Using immunoSEQ multiplex PCR, the repertoire was profiled, and TCRdb retains in-frame clones only, with some absent. This table holds around 130,000 clones, 88% found once. The data originate from a study of PD-1 blockade in mismatch repair-deficient tumors. Overall study context: Patients had 12 mismatch repair-deficient cancer types and were previously treated and progressing.

A few pembrolizumab responders had their TCRs sequenced. Study-wide results and caveats: After pembrolizumab, tumor-resident clones rose rapidly, then generally contracted before radiologic responses.

Here the sequenced sample was peripheral blood, taken about 17 months after starting pembrolizumab. The receptor was isolated from an adult with mismatch repair-deficient cancer.

The CDR3 spells CASSLAGQVYSGANVLTF. The CDR3 bases are TGCGCCAGCAGCTTGGCGGGACAGGTATATTCTGGGGCCAACGTCCTGACTTTC. The chain has TRBV5-1 and TRBJ2-6, with 8 bases identical to TRBD1. Germline values: CDR1 SGHRS, CDR2 YFSETQ. The CDR3 extends over 18 amino acids. V gave up 0 bases and J gave up 1 base; unmatched junction bases: 6.